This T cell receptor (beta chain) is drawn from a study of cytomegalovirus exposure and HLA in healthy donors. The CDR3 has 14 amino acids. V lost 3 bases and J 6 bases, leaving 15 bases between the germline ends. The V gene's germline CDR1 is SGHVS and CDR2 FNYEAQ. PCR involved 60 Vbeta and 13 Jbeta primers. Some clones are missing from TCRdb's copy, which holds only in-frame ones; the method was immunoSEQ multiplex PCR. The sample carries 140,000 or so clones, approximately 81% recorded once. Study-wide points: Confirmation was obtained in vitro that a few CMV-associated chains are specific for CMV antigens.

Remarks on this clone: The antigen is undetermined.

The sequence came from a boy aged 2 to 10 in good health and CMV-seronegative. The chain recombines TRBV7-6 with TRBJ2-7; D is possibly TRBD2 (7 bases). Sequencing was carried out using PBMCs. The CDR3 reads CASSFSRGAGEQYF. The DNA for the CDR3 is TGTGCCAGCAGCTTCAGTCGGGGGGCGGGCGAGCAGTACTTC.